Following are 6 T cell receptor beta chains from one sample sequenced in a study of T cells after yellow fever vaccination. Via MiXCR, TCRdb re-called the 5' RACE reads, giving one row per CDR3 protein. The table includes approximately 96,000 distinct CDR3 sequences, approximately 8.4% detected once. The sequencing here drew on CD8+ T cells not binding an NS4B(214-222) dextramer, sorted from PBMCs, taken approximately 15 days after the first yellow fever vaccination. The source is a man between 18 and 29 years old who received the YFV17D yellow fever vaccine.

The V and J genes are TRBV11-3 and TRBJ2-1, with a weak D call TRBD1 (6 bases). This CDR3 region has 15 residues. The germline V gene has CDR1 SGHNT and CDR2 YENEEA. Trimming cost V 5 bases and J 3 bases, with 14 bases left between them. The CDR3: CASSPRGQGYNEQFF. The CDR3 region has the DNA TGTGCCAGCAGCCCCAGGGGCCAAGGCTACAATGAGCAGTTCTTC.

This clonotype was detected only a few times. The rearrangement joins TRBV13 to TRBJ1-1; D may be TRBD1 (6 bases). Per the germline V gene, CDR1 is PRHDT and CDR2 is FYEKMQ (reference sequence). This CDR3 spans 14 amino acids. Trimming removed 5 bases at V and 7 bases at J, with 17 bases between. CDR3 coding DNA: TGTGCCAGCAGCGTCGCAGGGGTTTACGGTGAAGCTTTCTTT. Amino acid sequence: CASSVAGVYGEAFF.

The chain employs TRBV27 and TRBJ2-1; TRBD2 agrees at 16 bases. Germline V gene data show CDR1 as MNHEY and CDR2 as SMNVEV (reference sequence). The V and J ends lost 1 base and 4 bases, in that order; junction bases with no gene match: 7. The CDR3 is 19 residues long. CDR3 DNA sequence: TGTGCCAGCAGTTTATGGTCCGGGACTAGCGGGGGGGGTTACAATGAGCAGTTCTTC. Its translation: CASSLWSGTSGGGYNEQFF.

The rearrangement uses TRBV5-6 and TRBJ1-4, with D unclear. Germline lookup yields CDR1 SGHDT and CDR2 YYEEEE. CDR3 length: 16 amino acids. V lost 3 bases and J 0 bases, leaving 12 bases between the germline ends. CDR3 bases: TGTGCCAGCAGCTCCTGGACGGTTTCAACTAATGAAAAACTGTTTTTT. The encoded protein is CASSSWTVSTNEKLFF.

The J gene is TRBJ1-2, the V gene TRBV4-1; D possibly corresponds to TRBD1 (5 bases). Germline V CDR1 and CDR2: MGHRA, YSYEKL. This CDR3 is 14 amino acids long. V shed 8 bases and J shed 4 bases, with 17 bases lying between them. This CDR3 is CASGSQGGGYGYTF. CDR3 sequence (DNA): TGCGCCAGCGGAAGTCAGGGAGGAGGCTATGGCTACACCTTC.

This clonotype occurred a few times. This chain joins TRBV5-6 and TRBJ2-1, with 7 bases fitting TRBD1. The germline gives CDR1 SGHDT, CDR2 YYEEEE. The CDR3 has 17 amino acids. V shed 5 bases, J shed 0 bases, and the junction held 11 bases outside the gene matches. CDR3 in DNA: TGTGCCAGCAGACCGGGCCGGGACAGATTCTCCTACAATGAGCAGTTCTTC. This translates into CASRPGRDRFSYNEQFF. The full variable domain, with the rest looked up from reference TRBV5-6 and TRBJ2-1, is DAGVTQSPTHLIKTRGQQVTLRCSPKSGHDTVSWYQQALGQGPQFIFQYYEEEERQRGNFPDRFSGHQFPNYSSELNVNALLLGDSALYLCASRPGRDRFSYNEQFFGPGTRLTVL.